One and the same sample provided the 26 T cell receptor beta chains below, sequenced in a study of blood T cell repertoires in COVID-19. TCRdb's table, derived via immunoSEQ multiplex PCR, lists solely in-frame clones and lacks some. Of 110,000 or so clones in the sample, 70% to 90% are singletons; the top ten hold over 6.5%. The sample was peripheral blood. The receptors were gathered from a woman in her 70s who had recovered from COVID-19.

DNA of the CDR3: TGTGCCAGCAGTGTCGGACAGGGGTCCTATGGCTACACCTTC. It is translated as CASSVGQGSYGYTF. The rearrangement uses TRBV25-1 and TRBJ1-2; 9 positions agree with TRBD1. The V gene end was trimmed by 4 bases and the J gene end by 4 bases; junction bases not matched to a gene: 4. The CDR3 length is 14 residues. Germline V lookup: CDR1 MGHDK, CDR2 SYGVNS.

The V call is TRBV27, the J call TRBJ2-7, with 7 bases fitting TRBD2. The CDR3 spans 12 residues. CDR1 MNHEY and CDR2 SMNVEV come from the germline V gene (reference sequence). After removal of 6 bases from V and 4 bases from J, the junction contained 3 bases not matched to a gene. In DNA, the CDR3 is TGTGCCAGCAGCTCACTAGCGTACGAGCAGTACTTC. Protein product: CASSSLAYEQYF.

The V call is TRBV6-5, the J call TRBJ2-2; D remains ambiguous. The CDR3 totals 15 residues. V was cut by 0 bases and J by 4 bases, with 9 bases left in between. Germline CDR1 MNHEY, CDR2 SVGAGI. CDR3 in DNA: TGTGCCAGCAGTTACTCTTCCAGGTTCACCGGGGAGCTGTTTTTT. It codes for CASSYSSRFTGELFF.

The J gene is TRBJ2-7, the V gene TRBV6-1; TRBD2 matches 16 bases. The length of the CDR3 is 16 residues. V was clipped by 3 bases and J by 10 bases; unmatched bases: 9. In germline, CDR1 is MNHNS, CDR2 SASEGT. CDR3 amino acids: CASSEAAGTSGGEQYF. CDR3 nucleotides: TGTGCCAGCAGTGAGGCTGCCGGGACTAGCGGGGGGGAACAGTACTTC.

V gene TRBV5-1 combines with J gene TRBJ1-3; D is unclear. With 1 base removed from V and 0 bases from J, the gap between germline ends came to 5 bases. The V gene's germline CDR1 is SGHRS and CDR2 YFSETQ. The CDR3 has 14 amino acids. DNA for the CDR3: TGCGCCAGCAGCTTGTCCAGCTCTGGAAACACCATATATTTT. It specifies CASSLSSSGNTIYF.

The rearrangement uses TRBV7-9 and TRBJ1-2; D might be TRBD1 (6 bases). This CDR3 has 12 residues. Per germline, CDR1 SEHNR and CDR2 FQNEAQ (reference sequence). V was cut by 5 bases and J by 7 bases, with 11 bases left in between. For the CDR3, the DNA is TGTGCCAGCAGCCCAGGGGCCCCTGGCTACACCTTC. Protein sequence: CASSPGAPGYTF.

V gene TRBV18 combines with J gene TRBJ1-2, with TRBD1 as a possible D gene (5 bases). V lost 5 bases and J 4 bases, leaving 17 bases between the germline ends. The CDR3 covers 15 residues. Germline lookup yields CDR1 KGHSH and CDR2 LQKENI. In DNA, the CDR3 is TGTGCCAGCTCAAGAGGCGGGGCGGAAGGCTATGGCTACACCTTC. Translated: CASSRGGAEGYGYTF.

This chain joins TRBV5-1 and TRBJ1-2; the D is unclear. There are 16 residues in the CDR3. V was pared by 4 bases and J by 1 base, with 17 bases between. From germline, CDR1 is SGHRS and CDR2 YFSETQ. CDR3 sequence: CASSLSGPNYNYGYTF. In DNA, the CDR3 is TGCGCCAGCAGCCTCTCAGGTCCCAATTATAACTATGGCTACACCTTC.

CDR3 DNA: TGTGCCAGCATATGGACTAGCGGGGGGGCTCCCCAGCAGTTCTTC. It codes for CASIWTSGGAPQQFF. The J gene is TRBJ2-1, the V gene TRBV7-2; 15 bases map to TRBD2. V dropped 7 bases and J dropped 11; count of bases not matched to a gene: 9. The CDR3 is made up of 15 amino acids. Germline lookup yields CDR1 SGHTA and CDR2 FQGNSA.

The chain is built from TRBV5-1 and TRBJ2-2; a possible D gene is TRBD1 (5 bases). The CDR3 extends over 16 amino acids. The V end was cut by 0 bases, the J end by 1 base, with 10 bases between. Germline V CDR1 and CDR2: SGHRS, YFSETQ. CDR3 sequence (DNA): TGCGCCAGCAGCTTGGCCGGCAGGGTGAACACCGGGGAGCTGTTTTTT. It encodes CASSLAGRVNTGELFF. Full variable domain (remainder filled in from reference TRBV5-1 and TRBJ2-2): KAGVTQTPRYLIKTRGQQVTLSCSPISGHRSVSWYQQTPGQGLQFLFEYFSETQRNKGNFPGRFSGRQFSNSRSEMNVSTLELGDSALYLCASSLAGRVNTGELFFGEGSRLTVL.

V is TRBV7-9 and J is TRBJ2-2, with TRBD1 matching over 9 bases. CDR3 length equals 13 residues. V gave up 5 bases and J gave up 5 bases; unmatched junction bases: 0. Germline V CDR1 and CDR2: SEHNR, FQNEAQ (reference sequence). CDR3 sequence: CASSGQGTGELFF. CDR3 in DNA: TGTGCCAGCAGCGGACAGGGGACCGGGGAGCTGTTTTTT.

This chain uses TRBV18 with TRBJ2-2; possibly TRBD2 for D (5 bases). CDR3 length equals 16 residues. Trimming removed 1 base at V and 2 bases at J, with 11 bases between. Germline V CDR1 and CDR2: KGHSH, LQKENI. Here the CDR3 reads CASSPQGALNTGELFF. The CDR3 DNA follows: TGTGCCAGCTCACCACAGGGAGCCCTCAACACCGGGGAGCTGTTTTTT.

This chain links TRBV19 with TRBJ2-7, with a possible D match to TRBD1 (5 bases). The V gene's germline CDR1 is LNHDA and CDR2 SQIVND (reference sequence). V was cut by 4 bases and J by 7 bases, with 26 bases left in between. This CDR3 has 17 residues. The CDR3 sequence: CASSRSLDSLTPSEQYF. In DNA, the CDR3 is TGTGCCAGTAGTAGAAGCCTCGACAGCCTTACTCCTTCGGAGCAGTACTTC.

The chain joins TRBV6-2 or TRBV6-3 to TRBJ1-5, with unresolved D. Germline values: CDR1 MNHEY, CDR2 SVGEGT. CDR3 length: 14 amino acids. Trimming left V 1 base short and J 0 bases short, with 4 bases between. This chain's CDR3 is CASSYLDSNQPQHF. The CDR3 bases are TGTGCCAGCAGTTACTTAGATAGCAATCAGCCCCAGCATTTT.

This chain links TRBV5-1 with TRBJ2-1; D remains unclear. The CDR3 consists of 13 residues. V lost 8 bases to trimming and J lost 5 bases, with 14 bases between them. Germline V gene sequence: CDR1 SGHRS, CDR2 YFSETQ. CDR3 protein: CASALIAHNEQFF. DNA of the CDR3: TGCGCCAGTGCACTTATTGCTCACAATGAGCAGTTCTTC.

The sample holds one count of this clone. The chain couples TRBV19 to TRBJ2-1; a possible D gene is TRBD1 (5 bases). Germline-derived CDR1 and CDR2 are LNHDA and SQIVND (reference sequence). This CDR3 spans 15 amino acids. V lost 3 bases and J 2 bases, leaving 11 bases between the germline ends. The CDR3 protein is CASSMGLVAYNEQFF. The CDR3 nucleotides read TGTGCCAGTAGTATGGGGCTAGTGGCCTACAATGAGCAGTTCTTC.

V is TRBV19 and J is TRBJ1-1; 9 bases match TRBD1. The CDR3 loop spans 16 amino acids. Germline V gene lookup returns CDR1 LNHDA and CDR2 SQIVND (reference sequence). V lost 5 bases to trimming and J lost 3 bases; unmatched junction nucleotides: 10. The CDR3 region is CASSGQGLVSDTEAFF. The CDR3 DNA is TGTGCCAGTAGTGGACAGGGGCTGGTGTCGGACACTGAAGCTTTCTTT.

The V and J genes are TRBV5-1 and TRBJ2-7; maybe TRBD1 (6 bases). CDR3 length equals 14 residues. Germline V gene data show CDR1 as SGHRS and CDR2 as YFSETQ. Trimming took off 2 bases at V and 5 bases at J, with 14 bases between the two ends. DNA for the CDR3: TGCGCCAGCAGCTTAGACGTCAGGGGCCACGAGCAGTACTTC. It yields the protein CASSLDVRGHEQYF.

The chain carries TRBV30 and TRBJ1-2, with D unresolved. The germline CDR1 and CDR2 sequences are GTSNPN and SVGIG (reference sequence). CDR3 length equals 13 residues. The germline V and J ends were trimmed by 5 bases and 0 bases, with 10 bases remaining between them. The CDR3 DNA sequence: TGTGCCTGGGCGGCAGGATCTAACTATGGCTACACCTTC. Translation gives CAWAAGSNYGYTF.

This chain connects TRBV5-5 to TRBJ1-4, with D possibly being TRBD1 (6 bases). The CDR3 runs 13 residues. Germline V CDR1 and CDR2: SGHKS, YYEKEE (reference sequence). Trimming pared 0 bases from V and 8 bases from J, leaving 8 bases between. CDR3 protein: CASSLGQAEKLFF. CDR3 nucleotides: TGTGCCAGCAGCTTGGGACAGGCCGAAAAACTGTTTTTT.

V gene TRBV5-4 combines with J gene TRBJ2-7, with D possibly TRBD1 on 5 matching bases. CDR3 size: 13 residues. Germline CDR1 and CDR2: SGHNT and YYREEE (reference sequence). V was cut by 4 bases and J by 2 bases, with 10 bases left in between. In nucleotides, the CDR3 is TGTGCCAGCAGCAGCAGGGTACCCTACGAGCAGTACTTC. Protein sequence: CASSSRVPYEQYF.

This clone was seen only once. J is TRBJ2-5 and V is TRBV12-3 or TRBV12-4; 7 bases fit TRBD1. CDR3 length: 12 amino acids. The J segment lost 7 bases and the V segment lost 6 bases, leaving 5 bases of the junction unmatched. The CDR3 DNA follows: TGTGCCAGCAGAGGGACAGCGGCGACCCAGTACTTC. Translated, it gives CASRGTAATQYF.

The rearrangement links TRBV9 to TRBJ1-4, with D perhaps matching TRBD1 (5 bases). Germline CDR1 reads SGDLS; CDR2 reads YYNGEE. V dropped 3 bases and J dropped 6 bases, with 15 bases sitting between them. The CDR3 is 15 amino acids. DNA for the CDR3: TGTGCCAGCAGCGCCAGGGTTGGCGGCGATGAAAAACTGTTTTTT. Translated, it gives CASSARVGGDEKLFF. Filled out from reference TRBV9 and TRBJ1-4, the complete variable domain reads DSGVTQTPKHLITATGQRVTLRCSPRSGDLSVYWYQQSLDQGLQFLIQYYNGEERAKGNILERFSAQQFPDLHSELNLSSLELGDSALYFCASSARVGGDEKLFFGSGTQLSVL.

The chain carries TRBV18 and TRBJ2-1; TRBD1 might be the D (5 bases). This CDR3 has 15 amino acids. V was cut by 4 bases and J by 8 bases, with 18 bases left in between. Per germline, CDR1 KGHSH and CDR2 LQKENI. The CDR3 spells CASSQIQAPGYEQFF. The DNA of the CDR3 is TGTGCCAGCTCACAAATACAGGCCCCGGGCTATGAGCAGTTCTTC.

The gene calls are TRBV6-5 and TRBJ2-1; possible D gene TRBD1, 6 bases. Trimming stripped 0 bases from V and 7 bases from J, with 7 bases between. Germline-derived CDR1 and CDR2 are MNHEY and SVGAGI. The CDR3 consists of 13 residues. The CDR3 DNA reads TGTGCCAGCAGTTACTCCAGGGGAAATGAGCAGTTCTTC. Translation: CASSYSRGNEQFF.

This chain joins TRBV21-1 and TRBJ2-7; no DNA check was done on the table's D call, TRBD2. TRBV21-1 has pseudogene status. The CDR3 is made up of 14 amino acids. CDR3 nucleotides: TGTGCCAGCAGTGTAGAGGATTCGTTCTACGAGCAGTACTTC. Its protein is CASSVEDSFYEQYF.